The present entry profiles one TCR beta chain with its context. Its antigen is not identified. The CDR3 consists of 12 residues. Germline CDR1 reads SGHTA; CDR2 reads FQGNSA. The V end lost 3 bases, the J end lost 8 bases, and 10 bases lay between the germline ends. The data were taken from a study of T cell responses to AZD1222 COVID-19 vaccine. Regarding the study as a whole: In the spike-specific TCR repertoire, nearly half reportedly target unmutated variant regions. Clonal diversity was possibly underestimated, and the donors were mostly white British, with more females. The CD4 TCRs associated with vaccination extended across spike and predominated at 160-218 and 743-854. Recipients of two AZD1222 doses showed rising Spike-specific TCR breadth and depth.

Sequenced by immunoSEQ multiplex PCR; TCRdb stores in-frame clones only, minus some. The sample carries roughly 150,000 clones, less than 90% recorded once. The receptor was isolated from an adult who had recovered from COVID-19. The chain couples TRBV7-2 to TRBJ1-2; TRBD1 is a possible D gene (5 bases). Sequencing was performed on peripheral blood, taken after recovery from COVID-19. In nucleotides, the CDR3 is TGTGCCAGCAGCTTGGGGGTATTGGGCTACACCTTC. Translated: CASSLGVLGYTF.